This is a list of T cell receptor beta chains from one sample in a study of patients and donors after allogeneic stem cell transplantation. TCRdb ran MiXCR on the RT-PCR reads and lists one entry per CDR3 protein. Found here are about 960,000 distinct CDR3 sequences, approximately 19% of them singletons; the top ten hold around 6%. The sample taken for sequencing was blood, either unsorted or a sorted T cell fraction (not recorded which). The receptors were sampled from a human donor who was either an allogeneic HSCT recipient or a stem cell or donor lymphocyte infusion donor (not recorded which). It is not recorded whose cells these are; they may come from a transplant donor. Both conserved end residues are part of each CDR3. A D gene is named only where the DNA matches it firmly. Where a row states a size, it is once, few, many or the class of an expanded clone; other rows omit it.

j_call v_call clone_size d_call cdr3_nt cdr3_aa
TRBJ2-7 TRBV6-5 few TRBD2 TGTGCCAGCAGTTACAGAGCGGGGAACTACGAGCAGTACTTC CASSYRAGNYEQYF
TRBJ1-1 TRBV12-3/TRBV12-4 few . TGTGCCAGCAGTTCACAAAGTAACACTGAAGCTTTCTTT CASSSQSNTEAFF
TRBJ1-2 TRBV6-5 . . TGTGCCAGCAGTTACTCGACTGGGGGTTACTATGGCTACACCTTC CASSYSTGGYYGYTF
TRBJ1-4 TRBV12-3/TRBV12-4 many TRBD1 TGTGCCAGCAGTCAACGGACAGGGACTAATGAAAAACTGTTTTTT CASSQRTGTNEKLFF
TRBJ1-3 TRBV14 . . TGTGCCAGCAGCCAAACACCGGGACGGCTCTCTGGAAACACCATATATTTT CASSQTPGRLSGNTIYF
TRBJ2-2 TRBV9 few . TGTGCCAGCAGCGTGACCCGTCTGGACACCGGGGAGCTGTTTTTT CASSVTRLDTGELFF
TRBJ2-1 TRBV7-9 . TRBD2 TGTGCCAGCAGCCCGGGGGGCGGGAGGGCATACAATGAGCAGTTCTTC CASSPGGGRAYNEQFF
TRBJ1-5 TRBV6-1 . TRBD1 TGTGCCAGCAGTGACTTGCGGGACAGGGGGCTGAATCAGCCCCAGCATTTT CASSDLRDRGLNQPQHF
TRBJ2-6 TRBV6-4 . . TGTGCCAGCAGTGACTCATCAGGGTCAGGGGCCAACGTCCTGACTTTC CASSDSSGSGANVLTF
TRBJ2-3 TRBV5-1 . TRBD1 TGCGCCAGCACGGGGACAGCTACAGATACGCAGTATTTT CASTGTATDTQYF
TRBJ2-1 TRBV3-1 few . TGTGCCAGCAGCGGACGACTAGGCGGTGAGCAGTTCTTC CASSGRLGGEQFF
TRBJ1-6 TRBV7-2 . . TGTGCCAGCAGCTTACGAAATAATTCACCCCTCCACTTT CASSLRNNSPLHF